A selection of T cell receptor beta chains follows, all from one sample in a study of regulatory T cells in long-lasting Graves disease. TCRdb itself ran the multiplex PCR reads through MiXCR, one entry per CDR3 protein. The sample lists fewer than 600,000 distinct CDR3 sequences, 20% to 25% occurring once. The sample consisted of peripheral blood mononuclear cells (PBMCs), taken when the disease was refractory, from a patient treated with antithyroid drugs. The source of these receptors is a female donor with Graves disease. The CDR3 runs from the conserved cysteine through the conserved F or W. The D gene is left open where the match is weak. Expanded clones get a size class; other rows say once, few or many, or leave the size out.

cdr3_nt: TGTGCCAGCAATCCCTGGCGGGGCACAGATACGCAGTATTTT
cdr3_aa: CASNPWRGTDTQYF
clone_size: -
v_call: TRBV6-1
j_call: TRBJ2-3
d_call: -

cdr3_nt: TGTGCCAGCAGGGAAACAGGGGTACCCTACGAGCAGTACTTC
cdr3_aa: CASRETGVPYEQYF
clone_size: many
v_call: TRBV28
j_call: TRBJ2-7
d_call: TRBD1

cdr3_nt: TGCAGTGCTAGCACGACAGAGAATCAGCCCCAGCATTTT
cdr3_aa: CSASTTENQPQHF
clone_size: -
v_call: TRBV20-1
j_call: TRBJ1-5
d_call: -

cdr3_nt: TGTGCCAGCAGTTTTGGGGCAGGGGAGCCCCAGCATTTT
cdr3_aa: CASSFGAGEPQHF
clone_size: many
v_call: TRBV12-3/TRBV12-4
j_call: TRBJ1-5
d_call: -

cdr3_nt: TGTGCCAGCAGTCCCGGACAGGGGTGGGGGACCCAGTACTTC
cdr3_aa: CASSPGQGWGTQYF
clone_size: many
v_call: TRBV27
j_call: TRBJ2-5
d_call: TRBD1

cdr3_nt: TGTGCCAGTCTCAGGCAGGGGAGGGGCTATGGCTACACCTTC
cdr3_aa: CASLRQGRGYGYTF
clone_size: many
v_call: TRBV6-1
j_call: TRBJ1-2
d_call: -

cdr3_nt: TGCAGCGTGAGGGGGAATTCTAACTATGGCTACACCTTC
cdr3_aa: CSVRGNSNYGYTF
clone_size: many
v_call: TRBV29-1
j_call: TRBJ1-2
d_call: -

cdr3_nt: TGCAGTGCCCTGGAGGGGGGCCAAGCTTTCTTT
cdr3_aa: CSALEGGQAFF
clone_size: few
v_call: TRBV20-1
j_call: TRBJ1-1
d_call: -

cdr3_nt: TGTGCCAGCAGTTCCTATCCCTCCCCCGCAGGGGCAGCTTTCTTT
cdr3_aa: CASSSYPSPAGAAFF
clone_size: many
v_call: TRBV28
j_call: TRBJ1-1
d_call: -

cdr3_nt: TGTGCCAGTAGTACAGACAGGGGCCGTAGCAATCAGCCCCAGCATTTT
cdr3_aa: CASSTDRGRSNQPQHF
clone_size: -
v_call: TRBV19
j_call: TRBJ1-5
d_call: TRBD1

cdr3_nt: TGCGCCAGCAGCTTGGACAGGGGGCATAGCGAGCAGTACTTC
cdr3_aa: CASSLDRGHSEQYF
clone_size: -
v_call: TRBV5-1
j_call: TRBJ2-7
d_call: TRBD1

cdr3_nt: TGTGCCAGCACTCCATGGGGGACTTCAGACGAAAACATTCAGTACTTC
cdr3_aa: CASTPWGTSDENIQYF
clone_size: many
v_call: TRBV6-1
j_call: TRBJ2-4
d_call: -

cdr3_nt: TGTGCCAGTAGGAGCCCCGGACAGGCGATCTCTGGGGCCAACGTCCTGACTTTC
cdr3_aa: CASRSPGQAISGANVLTF
clone_size: few
v_call: TRBV19
j_call: TRBJ2-6
d_call: TRBD1

cdr3_nt: TGTGCCAGCAGCGTGGCGGACAGGGAGCATGAAAAACTGTTTTTT
cdr3_aa: CASSVADREHEKLFF
clone_size: few
v_call: TRBV9
j_call: TRBJ1-4
d_call: TRBD1

cdr3_nt: TGTGCCAGCCGGCCTAGCGCCCTTGGAGAGACCCAGTACTTC
cdr3_aa: CASRPSALGETQYF
clone_size: many
v_call: TRBV6-1
j_call: TRBJ2-5
d_call: -

cdr3_nt: TGCAGTGCTAGAGTGGGACTCGGATTTCGTAGGACCTACGAGCAGTACTTC
cdr3_aa: CSARVGLGFRRTYEQYF
clone_size: -
v_call: TRBV20-1
j_call: TRBJ2-7
d_call: -

cdr3_nt: TGCGCCAGCAGCTTGGATCTGAGAACCGGGGAGCTGTTTTTT
cdr3_aa: CASSLDLRTGELFF
clone_size: -
v_call: TRBV5-1
j_call: TRBJ2-2
d_call: -

cdr3_nt: TGTGCCAGCAGCACCCGACAGGCAAACACCGGGGAGCTGTTTTTT
cdr3_aa: CASSTRQANTGELFF
clone_size: -
v_call: TRBV3-1
j_call: TRBJ2-2
d_call: -

cdr3_nt: TGTGCCAGCAGCTGGGGACAGGGAGGCTACACCTTC
cdr3_aa: CASSWGQGGYTF
clone_size: many
v_call: TRBV7-2
j_call: TRBJ1-2
d_call: TRBD1

cdr3_nt: TGCGCCAGCAGCGTGACAGGCGGGGCTAATGAAAAACTGTTTTTT
cdr3_aa: CASSVTGGANEKLFF
clone_size: many
v_call: TRBV5-1
j_call: TRBJ1-4
d_call: -

cdr3_nt: TGTGCCAGCAGTCCCTCAGTTTTTGGAGAGACCCAGTACTTC
cdr3_aa: CASSPSVFGETQYF
clone_size: many
v_call: TRBV2
j_call: TRBJ2-5
d_call: -

cdr3_nt: TGTGCCAGCAGCCCGGGGGGGGACACTGAAGCTTTCTTT
cdr3_aa: CASSPGGDTEAFF
clone_size: many
v_call: TRBV7-2
j_call: TRBJ1-1
d_call: -

cdr3_nt: TGTGCCAGCAGCTTCACCGGGACAGGGGAAGAGACCCAGTACTTC
cdr3_aa: CASSFTGTGEETQYF
clone_size: many
v_call: TRBV7-9
j_call: TRBJ2-5
d_call: TRBD1

cdr3_nt: TGTGCCAGCTACGAGGCTTCTGGGGCCAACGTCCTGACTTTC
cdr3_aa: CASYEASGANVLTF
clone_size: many
v_call: TRBV2
j_call: TRBJ2-6
d_call: -

cdr3_nt: TGTGCCAGCAGCTTAGGCTGGGACGTCGGCTATGGCTACACCTTC
cdr3_aa: CASSLGWDVGYGYTF
clone_size: many
v_call: TRBV7-2
j_call: TRBJ1-2
d_call: -

cdr3_nt: TGTGCCAGTAGTCAACAGGGAACCTTAACTAATGAAAAACTGTTTTTT
cdr3_aa: CASSQQGTLTNEKLFF
clone_size: -
v_call: TRBV19
j_call: TRBJ1-4
d_call: -

cdr3_nt: TGCAGTGCTAGAGACCGGGAGACCGGGGAGCTGTTTTTT
cdr3_aa: CSARDRETGELFF
clone_size: -
v_call: TRBV20-1
j_call: TRBJ2-2
d_call: -

cdr3_nt: TGTGCCAGCAGTCAAAGGACAGAGACCCAGTACTTC
cdr3_aa: CASSQRTETQYF
clone_size: -
v_call: TRBV6-1
j_call: TRBJ2-5
d_call: -

cdr3_nt: TGTGCCAGCACCAAAGGACAGGGCATGTCCTACGAGCAGTACTTC
cdr3_aa: CASTKGQGMSYEQYF
clone_size: -
v_call: TRBV9
j_call: TRBJ2-7
d_call: TRBD1

cdr3_nt: TGCGCCAGCAGCCACCTACAGGGGGGGGAGACCCAGTACTTC
cdr3_aa: CASSHLQGGETQYF
clone_size: few
v_call: TRBV4-3
j_call: TRBJ2-5
d_call: -

cdr3_nt: TGTGCCAGCAGCTTAGGGTTTTCGCAAGGCCTTGAAGCTTTCTTT
cdr3_aa: CASSLGFSQGLEAFF
clone_size: -
v_call: TRBV7-8
j_call: TRBJ1-1
d_call: -

cdr3_nt: TGTGCCAGCAGCTCCCACCGCGACACTGAAGCTTTCTTT
cdr3_aa: CASSSHRDTEAFF
clone_size: many
v_call: TRBV7-9
j_call: TRBJ1-1
d_call: -

cdr3_nt: TGTGCCAGCAGCCTACCCCGGGGAGGCTACACCTTC
cdr3_aa: CASSLPRGGYTF
clone_size: many
v_call: TRBV28
j_call: TRBJ1-2
d_call: -

cdr3_nt: TGTGCCAGTGGGACTGGCGGGATACTCGACGAGCAGTACTTC
cdr3_aa: CASGTGGILDEQYF
clone_size: few
v_call: TRBV7-2
j_call: TRBJ2-7
d_call: -

cdr3_nt: TGTGCCAGCAGTCAACGTTTCAGGGGAAGGGGCTACGAGCAGTACTTC
cdr3_aa: CASSQRFRGRGYEQYF
clone_size: many
v_call: TRBV6-1
j_call: TRBJ2-7
d_call: -

cdr3_nt: TGTGCCAGCAGTTGGGGGCGGGACAGCAATCAGCCCCAGCATTTT
cdr3_aa: CASSWGRDSNQPQHF
clone_size: few
v_call: TRBV6-5
j_call: TRBJ1-5
d_call: -

cdr3_nt: TGTGCCAGCATCCCCACGTCAGGGGCGTCGGAGCTGTTTTTT
cdr3_aa: CASIPTSGASELFF
clone_size: many
v_call: TRBV28
j_call: TRBJ2-2
d_call: -